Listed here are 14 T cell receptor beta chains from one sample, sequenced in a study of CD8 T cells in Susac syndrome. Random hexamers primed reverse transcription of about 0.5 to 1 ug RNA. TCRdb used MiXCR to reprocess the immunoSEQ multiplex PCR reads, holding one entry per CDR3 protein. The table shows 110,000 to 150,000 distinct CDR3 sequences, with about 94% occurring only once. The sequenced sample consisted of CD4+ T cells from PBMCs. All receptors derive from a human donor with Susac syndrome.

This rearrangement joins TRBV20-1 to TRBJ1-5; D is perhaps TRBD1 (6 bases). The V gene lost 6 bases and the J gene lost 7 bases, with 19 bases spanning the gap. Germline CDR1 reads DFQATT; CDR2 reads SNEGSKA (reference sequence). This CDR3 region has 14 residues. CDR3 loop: CSAAPGGGGQPQHF. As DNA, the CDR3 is TGCAGTGCGGCCCCCGGGGGGGGCGGGCAGCCCCAGCATTTT.

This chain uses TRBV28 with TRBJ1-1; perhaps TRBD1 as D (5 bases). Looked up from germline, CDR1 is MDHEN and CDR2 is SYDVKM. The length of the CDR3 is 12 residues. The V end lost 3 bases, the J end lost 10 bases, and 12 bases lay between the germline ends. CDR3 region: CASSLFGGRAFF. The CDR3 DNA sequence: TGTGCCAGCAGTTTGTTCGGGGGAAGAGCTTTCTTT.

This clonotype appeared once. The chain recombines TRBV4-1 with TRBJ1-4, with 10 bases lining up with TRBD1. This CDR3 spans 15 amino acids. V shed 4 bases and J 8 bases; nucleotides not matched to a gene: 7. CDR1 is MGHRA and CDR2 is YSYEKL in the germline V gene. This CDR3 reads CASSLSPGQGEKLFF. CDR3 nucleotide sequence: TGCGCCAGCAGCCTATCTCCGGGACAGGGGGAAAAACTGTTTTTT.

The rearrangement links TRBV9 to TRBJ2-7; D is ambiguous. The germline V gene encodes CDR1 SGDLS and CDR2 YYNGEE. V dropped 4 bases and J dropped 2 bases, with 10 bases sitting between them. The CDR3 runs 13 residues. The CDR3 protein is CASSNGPTYEQYF. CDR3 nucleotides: TGTGCCAGCAGCAACGGACCGACCTACGAGCAGTACTTC.

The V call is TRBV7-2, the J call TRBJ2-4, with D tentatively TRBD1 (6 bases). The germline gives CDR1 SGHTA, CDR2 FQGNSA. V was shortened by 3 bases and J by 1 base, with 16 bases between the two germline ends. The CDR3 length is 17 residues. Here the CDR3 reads CASSLEQTGMAKNIQYF. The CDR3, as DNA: TGTGCCAGCAGCTTGGAGCAAACAGGGATGGCCAAAAACATTCAGTACTTC.

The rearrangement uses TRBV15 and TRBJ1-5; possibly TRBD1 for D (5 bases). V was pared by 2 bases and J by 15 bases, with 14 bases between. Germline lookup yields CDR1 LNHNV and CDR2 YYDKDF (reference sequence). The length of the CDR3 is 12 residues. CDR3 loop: CATSRNRDRMHF. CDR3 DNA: TGTGCCACCAGCAGAAACCGGGACCGCATGCATTTT.

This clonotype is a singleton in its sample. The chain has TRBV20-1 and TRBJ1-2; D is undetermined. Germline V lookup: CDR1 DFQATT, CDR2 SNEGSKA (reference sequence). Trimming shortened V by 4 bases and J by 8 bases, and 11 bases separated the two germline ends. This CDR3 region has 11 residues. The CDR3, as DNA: TGCAGTGCTATTACTCCGGGAGGCTACACCTTC. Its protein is CSAITPGGYTF.

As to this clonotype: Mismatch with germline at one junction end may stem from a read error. CDR3 residues: CASSLARDRGLSF. As DNA, the CDR3 is TGTGCCAGCAGCTTAGCCCGGGACAGGGGGCTCTCATTT. The gene calls are TRBV7-9 and TRBJ1-1, with 12 bases matching TRBD1. CDR1 is SEHNR and CDR2 is FQNEAQ in the germline V gene (reference sequence). This CDR3 has 13 amino acids. The entire variable domain, with the rest obtained from reference TRBV7-9 and TRBJ1-1, is as follows: DTGVSQNPRHKITKRGQNVTFRCDPISEHNRLYWYRQTLGQGPEFLTYFQNEAQLEKSRLLSDRFSAERPKGSFSTLEIQRTEQGDSAMYLCASSLARDRGLSFGQGTRLTVV.

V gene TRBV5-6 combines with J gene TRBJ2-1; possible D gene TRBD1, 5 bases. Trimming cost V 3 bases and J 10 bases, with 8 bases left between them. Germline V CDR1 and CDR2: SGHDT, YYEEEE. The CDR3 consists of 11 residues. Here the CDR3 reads CASSSNREQFF. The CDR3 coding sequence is TGTGCCAGCAGCTCGAACAGGGAGCAGTTCTTC.

Here the CDR3 DNA reads TGTGCCAGCCAGACTAGCCTCCAAGAGACCCAGTACTTC. It codes for CASQTSLQETQYF. This chain uses TRBV28 with TRBJ2-5; 7 bases map to TRBD2. Germline values: CDR1 MDHEN, CDR2 SYDVKM. This CDR3 has 13 amino acids. The ends lost 8 bases at V and 1 base at J; junction bases unmatched: 4.

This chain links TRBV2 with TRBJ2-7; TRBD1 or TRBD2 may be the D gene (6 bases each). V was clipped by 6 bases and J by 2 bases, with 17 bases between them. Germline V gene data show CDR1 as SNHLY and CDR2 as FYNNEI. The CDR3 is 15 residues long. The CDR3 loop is CASRPSGGRTYEQYF. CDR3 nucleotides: TGTGCCAGCAGGCCCTCCGGGGGCCGCACCTACGAGCAGTACTTC.

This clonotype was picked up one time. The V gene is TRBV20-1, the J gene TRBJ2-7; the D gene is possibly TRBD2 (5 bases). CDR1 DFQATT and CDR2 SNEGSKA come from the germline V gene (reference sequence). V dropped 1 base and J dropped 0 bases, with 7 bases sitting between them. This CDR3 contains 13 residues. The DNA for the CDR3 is TGCAGTGCTAGAGTAGGGAGCTCCTACGAGCAGTACTTC. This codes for CSARVGSSYEQYF.

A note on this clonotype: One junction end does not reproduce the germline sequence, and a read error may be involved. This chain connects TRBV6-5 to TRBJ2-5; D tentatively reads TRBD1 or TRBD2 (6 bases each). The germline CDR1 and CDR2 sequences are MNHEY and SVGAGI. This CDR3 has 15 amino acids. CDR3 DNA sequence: TGTGCCAGCAGTTACACGGGGGCCTACGGTGAGACCCAGGCCTTC. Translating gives CASSYTGAYGETQAF.

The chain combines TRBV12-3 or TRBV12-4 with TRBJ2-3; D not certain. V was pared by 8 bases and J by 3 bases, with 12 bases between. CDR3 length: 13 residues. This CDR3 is CASHAYATDTQYF. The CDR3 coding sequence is TGTGCCAGCCATGCCTATGCGACAGATACGCAGTATTTT.